This T cell receptor beta chain was found in a study of blood T cell repertoires in COVID-19. Overall study: The origin of the acute and convalescent COVID-19 samples was the United States, Italy and Spain. The cDNA or gDNA used as material had been derived from T cells, B-cell-depleted T cells, or PBMCs.

This clone was counted a few times. V was shortened by 0 bases and J by 5 bases, with 17 bases between the two germline ends. The CDR3 loop spans 16 amino acids. In germline, CDR1 is SGHKS, CDR2 YYEKEE (reference sequence). Per the study methods: Amplification of reference gene primers was used by the study to estimate nucleated cell counts. Some clones are missing from TCRdb's copy, which holds only in-frame ones; the method was immunoSEQ multiplex PCR. V and J calls and clone size are copied from that table; D and trimming were computed from the DNA. The data hold tens of thousands of clones, with 86% observed a single time.

The chain joins TRBV5-5 to TRBJ1-2, with D maybe TRBD1 (6 bases). The sequencing input was peripheral blood. This clonotype was sampled from a human donor in a cohort sampled during active COVID-19. The CDR3 protein is CASSLAIAQGGYGYTF. The DNA of the CDR3 is TGTGCCAGCAGCTTGGCCATTGCACAGGGAGGGTATGGCTACACCTTC. The full variable domain, in which reference TRBV5-5 and TRBJ1-2 provide the parts outside the CDR3, is DAGVTQSPTHLIKTRGQQVTLRCSPISGHKSVSWYQQVLGQGPQFIFQYYEKEERGRGNFPDRFSARQFPNYSSELNVNALLLGDSALYLCASSLAIAQGGYGYTFGSGTRLTVV.